Each of the 18 T cell receptor beta chains below was sequenced from the same sample in a study of blood T cell repertoires in COVID-19. Using immunoSEQ multiplex PCR, the repertoire was profiled, and TCRdb retains in-frame clones only, with some absent. The sample lists some 270,000 clones, roughly 85% occurring once. Sequencing input: PBMCs or T cells enriched from blood (not recorded which). All receptors derive from a woman in her 50s with acute COVID-19.

This sequence joins TRBV27 and TRBJ2-1, with D hard to call. Germline V gene lookup returns CDR1 MNHEY and CDR2 SMNVEV (reference sequence). The length of the CDR3 is 16 residues. Trimming took 0 bases from V and 8 from J, leaving 17 bases between them. CDR3 protein: CASSLSRTIIPHEQFF. DNA of the CDR3: TGTGCCAGCAGTTTATCGAGAACTATCATCCCCCATGAGCAGTTCTTC.

CDR3 coding DNA: TGTGCCAGCAGCCCAAGCGGGGGACCAGATACGCAGTATTTT. As protein: CASSPSGGPDTQYF. The chain has TRBV7-9 and TRBJ2-3; 8 nucleotides line up with TRBD2. This CDR3 is built from 14 residues. The trim removed 5 bases at V and 4 bases at J, leaving 5 bases unmatched. The germline gives CDR1 SEHNR, CDR2 FQNEAQ (reference sequence).

This chain links TRBV3-1 (or the pseudogene TRBV3-2) with TRBJ1-3; TRBD1 agrees at 7 bases. Trimming at V came to 4 bases and at J to 6 bases, leaving 12 bases not matched to a gene. Germline CDR1 reads LGHDT; CDR2 reads YNNKEL (reference sequence). This CDR3 has 16 residues. DNA of the CDR3: TGTGCCAGCAGCCGCGGAGAGGGGGCAATTAAAAACACCATATATTTT. Encoded protein: CASSRGEGAIKNTIYF.

V usage is TRBV5-1 and J usage is TRBJ2-1; 10 nucleotides line up with TRBD2. From germline, CDR1 is SGHRS and CDR2 YFSETQ. The J segment lost 10 bases and the V segment lost 4 bases, leaving 17 bases of the junction unmatched. This CDR3 comprises 17 residues. CDR3 region: CASSPGGASGGRREQFF. The CDR3 DNA follows: TGCGCCAGCAGCCCGGGGGGGGCTAGCGGGGGCCGTAGGGAGCAGTTCTTC. Using reference TRBV5-1 and TRBJ2-1 for the parts outside the CDR3, the full variable domain is KAGVTQTPRYLIKTRGQQVTLSCSPISGHRSVSWYQQTPGQGLQFLFEYFSETQRNKGNFPGRFSGRQFSNSRSEMNVSTLELGDSALYLCASSPGGASGGRREQFFGPGTRLTVL.

This chain links TRBV7-2 with TRBJ1-4; 9 bases are a match to TRBD1. Germline trimming cut 8 bases from V and 5 bases from J; bases unmatched to any gene: 3. This CDR3 contains 13 residues. The germline gives CDR1 SGHTA, CDR2 FQGNSA. The CDR3 reads CASGGQGNEKLFF. In DNA form, the CDR3 reads TGTGCCAGCGGAGGACAGGGGAATGAAAAACTGTTTTTT.

The gene calls are TRBV30 and TRBJ2-7, with D perhaps TRBD1 (5 bases). Per the germline V gene, CDR1 is GTSNPN and CDR2 is SVGIG (reference sequence). CDR3 size: 14 residues. Trimming took off 0 bases at V and 3 bases at J, with 12 bases between the two ends. CDR3 sequence reads: CAWSVRQSFYEQYF. The CDR3 DNA follows: TGTGCCTGGAGTGTTAGACAGAGTTTCTACGAGCAGTACTTC.

The chain employs TRBV5-1 and TRBJ2-3, with 11 bases identical to TRBD2. The CDR3 contains 17 residues. Germline V gene lookup returns CDR1 SGHRS and CDR2 YFSETQ. V lost 4 bases to trimming and J lost 1 base; unmatched junction nucleotides: 8. The CDR3 sequence: CASSTGLAAYGTDTQYF. The DNA of the CDR3 is TGCGCCAGCAGCACGGGACTAGCGGCGTACGGCACAGATACGCAGTATTTT.

The V and J genes are TRBV19 and TRBJ1-4, with a tentative D call TRBD1 (5 bases). The ends were cut back, 0 bases at V and 13 bases at J, with 15 bases in the middle. This CDR3 region has 14 residues. The germline V gene has CDR1 LNHDA and CDR2 SQIVND (reference sequence). The CDR3 nucleotides read TGTGCCAGTAGTATAGACACTATGTCGGGGGGACTGTTTTTT. Amino acid sequence: CASSIDTMSGGLFF.

The chain employs TRBV7-6 and TRBJ2-1; 9 nucleotides agree with TRBD2. Germline V CDR1 and CDR2: SGHVS, FNYEAQ. Trimming removed 5 bases from V and 1 base from J; junction bases left unmatched: 3. CDR3 size: 15 residues. This chain's CDR3 is CASSPSGGSYNEQFF. The CDR3 DNA sequence: TGTGCCAGCAGCCCCAGCGGGGGGTCCTACAATGAGCAGTTCTTC. Together with reference TRBV7-6 and TRBJ2-1, the CDR3 gives the full variable domain: GAGVSQSPRYKVTKRGQDVALRCDPISGHVSLYWYRQALGQGPEFLTYFNYEAQQDKSGLPNDRFSAERPEGSISTLTIQRTEQRDSAMYRCASSPSGGSYNEQFFGPGTRLTVL.

This chain connects TRBV7-2 to TRBJ1-1; perhaps TRBD1 as D (5 bases). The CDR3 is 15 amino acids. The V gene's germline CDR1 is SGHTA and CDR2 FQGNSA. V was cut by 7 bases and J by 0 bases, with 15 bases left in between. The CDR3 is CASTFAGGMNTEAFF. DNA of the CDR3: TGTGCCAGCACCTTTGCTGGGGGGATGAACACTGAAGCTTTCTTT.

The V gene is TRBV5-8, the J gene TRBJ2-7, with a possible D match to TRBD1 (5 bases). Germline V CDR1 and CDR2: SGHTS, YDEGEE. The CDR3 contains 15 residues. With 0 bases removed from V and 2 bases from J, the gap between germline ends came to 12 bases. The chain's CDR3 is CASSLDRLAPYEQYF. The CDR3 region has the DNA TGTGCCAGCAGCTTGGACAGGTTGGCCCCCTACGAGCAGTACTTC.

J is TRBJ2-2 and V is TRBV6-2 or TRBV6-3, with 12 bases matching TRBD2. CDR3 length: 20 residues. The trim removed 2 bases at V and 0 bases at J, leaving 10 bases unmatched. Germline loops: CDR1 MNHEY, CDR2 SVGEGT. Here the CDR3 DNA reads TGTGCCAGCAGTTACAGGTTTCTAGCGGGGGGGACAGCGAACACCGGGGAGCTGTTTTTT. Protein product: CASSYRFLAGGTANTGELFF.

The genes are TRBV9 and TRBJ2-7; 7 bases match TRBD1. V lost 3 bases to trimming and J lost 2 bases; unmatched junction nucleotides: 5. This CDR3 has 14 amino acids. Germline loops: CDR1 SGDLS, CDR2 YYNGEE. DNA of the CDR3: TGTGCCAGCAGCGCCGGGACAGAAGCCTACGAGCAGTACTTC. Its translation is CASSAGTEAYEQYF.

The rearrangement joins TRBV3-1 (or the pseudogene TRBV3-2) to TRBJ1-2, with D unresolved. V gave up 2 bases and J gave up 3 bases, with 7 bases separating them. Germline CDR1 reads LGHDT; CDR2 reads YNNKEL (reference sequence). This CDR3 has 13 residues. CDR3 nucleotide sequence: TGTGCCAGCAGCCAACCACCGGACTATGGCTACACCTTC. It codes for CASSQPPDYGYTF.

J is TRBJ2-3 and V is TRBV5-1; D is possibly TRBD2 (6 bases). Germline assignment: CDR1 SGHRS and CDR2 YFSETQ. The CDR3 sequence is 17 residues long. The ends were cut back, 0 bases at V and 0 bases at J, with 14 bases in the middle. The CDR3 sequence: CASSLGPAGSSTDTQYF. As DNA, the CDR3 is TGCGCCAGCAGCTTGGGACCCGCGGGGTCTAGCACAGATACGCAGTATTTT.

This clone was detected a few times. The DNA of the CDR3 is TGTGCCAGCAGTTACGGAGGAAATAAGCAGTATTTT. This gives the protein CASSYGGNKQYF. This chain joins TRBV6-2 or TRBV6-3 and TRBJ2-3; tentatively, D is TRBD2 (5 bases). Germline V gene sequence: CDR1 MNHEY, CDR2 SVGEGT. Trimming cost V 2 bases and J 11 bases, with 11 bases left between them. This CDR3 is built from 12 residues.

The V call is TRBV9, the J call TRBJ1-4; D remains unclear. Germline V gives CDR1 SGDLS, CDR2 YYNGEE. V was pared by 4 bases and J by 7 bases, with 14 bases between. The CDR3 extends over 14 amino acids. The DNA for the CDR3 is TGTGCCAGCAGCCCCCGGATGGAGAGTGAAAAACTGTTTTTT. Its protein is CASSPRMESEKLFF.

The rearrangement links TRBV18 to TRBJ1-1; weak D call: TRBD1 (5 bases). The germline V gene has CDR1 KGHSH and CDR2 LQKENI. The CDR3 is 15 residues long. V was trimmed by 1 base and J by 1 base, leaving 10 bases between them. CDR3 sequence (DNA): TGTGCCAGCTCACCACGGGGGGGGAAGAACACTGAAGCTTTCTTT. Translation gives CASSPRGGKNTEAFF.